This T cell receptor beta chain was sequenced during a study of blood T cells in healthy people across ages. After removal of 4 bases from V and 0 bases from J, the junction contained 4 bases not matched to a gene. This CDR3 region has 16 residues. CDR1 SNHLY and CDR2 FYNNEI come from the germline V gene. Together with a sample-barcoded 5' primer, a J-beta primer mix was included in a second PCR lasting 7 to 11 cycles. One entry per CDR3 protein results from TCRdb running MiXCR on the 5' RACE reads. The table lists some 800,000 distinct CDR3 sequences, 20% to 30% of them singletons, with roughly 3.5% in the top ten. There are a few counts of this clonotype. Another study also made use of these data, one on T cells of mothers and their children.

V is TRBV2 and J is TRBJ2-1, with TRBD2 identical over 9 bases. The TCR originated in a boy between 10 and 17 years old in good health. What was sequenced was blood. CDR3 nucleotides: TGTGCCAGCAGTGTACTAGCGGGTACCTCCTACAATGAGCAGTTCTTC. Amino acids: CASSVLAGTSYNEQFF.